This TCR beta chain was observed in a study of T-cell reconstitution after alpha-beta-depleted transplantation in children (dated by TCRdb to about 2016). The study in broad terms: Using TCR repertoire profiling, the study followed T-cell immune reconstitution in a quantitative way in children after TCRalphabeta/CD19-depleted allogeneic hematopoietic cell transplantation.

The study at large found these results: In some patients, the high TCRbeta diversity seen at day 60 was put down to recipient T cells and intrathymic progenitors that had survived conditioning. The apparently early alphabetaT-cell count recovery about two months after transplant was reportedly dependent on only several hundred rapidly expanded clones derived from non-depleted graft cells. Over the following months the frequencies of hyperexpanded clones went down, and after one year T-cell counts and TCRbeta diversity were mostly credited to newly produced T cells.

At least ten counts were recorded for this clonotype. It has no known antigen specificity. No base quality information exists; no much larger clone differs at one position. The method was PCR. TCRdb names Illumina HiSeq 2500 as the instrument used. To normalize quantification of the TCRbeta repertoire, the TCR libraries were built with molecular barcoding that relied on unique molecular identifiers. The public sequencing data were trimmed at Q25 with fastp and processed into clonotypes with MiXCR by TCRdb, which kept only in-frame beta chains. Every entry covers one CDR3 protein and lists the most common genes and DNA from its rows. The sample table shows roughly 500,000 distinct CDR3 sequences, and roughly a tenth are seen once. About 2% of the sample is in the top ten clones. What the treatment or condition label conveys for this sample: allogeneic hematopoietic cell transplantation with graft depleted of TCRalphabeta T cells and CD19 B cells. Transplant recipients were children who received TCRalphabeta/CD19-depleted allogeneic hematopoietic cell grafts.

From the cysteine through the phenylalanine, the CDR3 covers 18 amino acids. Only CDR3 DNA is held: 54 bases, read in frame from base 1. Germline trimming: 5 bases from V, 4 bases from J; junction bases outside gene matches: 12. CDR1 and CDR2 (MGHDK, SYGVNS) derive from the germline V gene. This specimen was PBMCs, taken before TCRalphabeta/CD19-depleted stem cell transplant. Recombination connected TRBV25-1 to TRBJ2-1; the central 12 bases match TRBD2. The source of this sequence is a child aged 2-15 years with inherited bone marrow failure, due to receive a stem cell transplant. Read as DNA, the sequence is TGTGCCAGCAGTTTCGGCACTCTAGCGGGAGGGAATTACAATGAGCAGTTCTTC. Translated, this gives CASSFGTLAGGNYNEQFF.